This T cell receptor beta chain is drawn from a study of CXCR3-negative and CXCR3-positive naive CD8 T cells. Worth noting for this clonotype: Antigen unknown.

The libraries of TRB cDNA were prepared using 5' RACE with UMI labels. TCRdb reprocessed the 5' RACE reads and keeps a single row for each CDR3 protein, giving no DNA. The data include about 130,000 distinct CDR3 sequences; the top ten clones carry 0.41%. Study-wide results and limits: More hydrophobic TRB CDR3s occurred in CXCR3-positive than in CXCR3-negative naive cells.

CDR3 length equals 16 residues. Germline V gene sequence: CDR1 DFQATT, CDR2 SNEGSKA (reference sequence). With 300,000 cells each, the CD8+ T cell subsets were individually sorted in triplicate. This clonotype originated in a human donor in good health. Some clones in this sample may be carry-over from other donors' samples. Material: naive CXCR3+ CD8+ T cells from blood. Documented subset: CD45RO-CCR7+CD27+CD95- naive CD8+ T cells expressing CXCR3 (TNR3+). The rearrangement joins TRBV20-1 to TRBJ2-1; TCRdb gives TRBD1 as the D gene, but with no DNA this cannot be confirmed. The CDR3 sequence is CSARDFPTGAYNEQFF.